The T cell receptor (beta chain) described here comes from a study of cytomegalovirus exposure and HLA in healthy donors (dated by TCRdb to 2016 to 2017). Looking at the study overall: According to an earlier analysis of 587 of the donors, about 179 million T cells yielded 95 million to 140 million unique TCR beta sequences and 276 Gb of sequence data. Roughly 300 gigabases of sequencing data and roughly 81 million unique TCR sequences made up an early release that covered approximately 620 HLA-typed donors. Of the roughly 410 genotyped donors, 65% to 90% were placed in the genetic ancestry cluster associated with self-reported Caucasian donors. The study aimed to test whether signatures of past pathogen exposure could be identified by cataloging public T cell receptors. The study profiled the T cell repertoires of more than 500 subjects by immunosequencing and related them to cytomegalovirus serostatus. Besides the first cohort of more than 650 subjects, a separate validation cohort made up of 120 different subjects was used. To predict cytomegalovirus infection status, the study combined high-throughput TCR immunosequencing, statistical association of individual TCRs with disease status, and machine learning. To study patterns of TCR occurrence, a later analysis re-analyzed previously published TCR beta repertoires from around 660 donors and added high-resolution HLA genotyping. The later analysis used no new phenotypic data to find candidate immune exposures, relying instead on TCR beta sequences and their occurrence across donors. To decide whether each TCR beta V gene segment behaved as functional or pseudogenic, an earlier analysis of approximately 590 of the donors relied on high-throughput TCR beta sequencing. Donor age, sex, ethnicity and CMV serostatus were compiled together with the repertoire data. In a later genetic analysis, genome-wide SNP genotypes for 398 of the 666 donors were used, and that subset was treated as a discovery cohort. All discovery cohort repertoires had been generated using a single sequencing platform. HLA typing covered class I and class II loci at four-digit resolution. Typing coverage varied by locus: about 620-630 donors for A, B, C, DRB1 and DQB1; about 520 for DQA1; about 600 for DPA1; approximately 470 for DPB1. Roughly five DR-DQ haplotypes were handled as single units for association and clustering, since linkage in the cohort was strong. On average, about 200,000 unique TCR beta nucleotide sequences were sequenced per donor among a few hundred genotyped donors of the cohort, with around 19% of those sequences being non-productive. On the study overall, not on this receptor specifically: A few of the identified cytomegalovirus-associated TCR beta chains were confirmed in vitro to be specific for cytomegalovirus antigens. Correlated functional status among segregating V segments might be attributable to linkage disequilibrium, but an unknown experimental factor could not be ruled out. HLA typing was unavailable for some donors at each locus, so association tests used only the typed subset. When HLA alleles, especially DR and DQ, strongly co-occurred, TCR associations were difficult to assign to individual alleles. The classifier was reported to diagnose cytomegalovirus status with high specificity and sensitivity in both the original and validation cohorts. According to a later analysis, TCR association rates differed among HLA loci, with DRB1 alleles showing the most associated TCRs and HLA-C alleles showing the fewest. While some public TCRs were present in many individuals, most TCR sequences turned up only very rarely across donors. CMV serostatus was the only immune exposure information available for the cohort. A further reported finding was that TCR beta sequences accurately predicted the HLA-A and HLA-B alleles for most subjects in the first cohort. Several of the top co-occurrence clusters appeared to be linked to parvovirus B19, influenza, CMV and Epstein-Barr virus, according to a later analysis. A later genetic analysis associated a missense DCLRE1C variant with V-gene and J-gene trimming of TCR beta chains, and an independent cohort replicated the association. The presence/absence analyses assumed that sequencing depth was roughly uniform across donors, and that assumption may not be true. In a later analysis, most CMV-associated TCR beta chains were found to appear HLA-restricted, with HLA associations seemingly driven largely by CMV exposure. In the study, 150 to 200 TCR beta chains were listed as associated with cytomegalovirus. In a later genetic analysis, fewer N-insertions in productive TCRs were reported among donors in an Asian-associated ancestry cluster than the roughly 700-donor mean. Specific HLA alleles were associated with 15,000 to 20,000 TCR beta sequences at a false discovery rate of 0.05 in a later analysis. The sequencing pipeline was judged likely to have produced a cluster of highly shared sequence variants as a technical artifact. The authors suggested that the approach could potentially be generalized to other disease states and immunological phenotypes. Because the 87-base-pair reads could not distinguish some IMGT-functional V segments, including TRBV6-2 and TRBV6-3, those segments were excluded. A later analysis found that HLA-associated TCR beta chains were more clonally expanded and had lower generation probabilities than equally common non-associated chains. The earlier analysis of some 540 of the donors excluded approximately 17 rarely observed V segments, including chromosome 9 orphons, because counts were too low. The cohort was sequenced for TCR beta chains only, and without alpha or paired-chain data the features that could be detected were limited. In an earlier analysis of more than 500 of the donors, most TCR beta V segments appeared in productive rearrangements about 90% or about 30% of the time, broadly matching IMGT annotations.

The cohort comprised 670 or so healthy bone marrow donors. Cohort members were all nominally healthy when sampled, although unrecorded immune exposures were likely present. The donor tested CMV seronegative, placing the donor among the 350 or so seronegative members of the cohort. A peripheral blood sample was provided by each donor, and peripheral blood mononuclear cells were used for TCR beta sequencing. The Qiagen DNeasy Blood Extraction Kit was used to extract genomic DNA from the blood cell samples. With respect to this clone: What this receptor recognizes is not known. The junction differs from germline at one of its ends, possibly a read error.

Reading from cysteine to phenylalanine, the CDR3 counts 16 amino acids. The read is trimmed to its CDR3 DNA, 48 bases read in frame from base 1. The germline V gene gives CDR1 as ENHRY and CDR2 as SYGVKD. Library preparation used the immunoSEQ multiplex PCR assay. For the multiplex PCR, a mixture combining 60 forward primers for TCR Vbeta segments and 13 reverse primers for TCR Jbeta segments was used. The CDR3 region of rearranged TCR beta genes was amplified from genomic DNA with a multiplex PCR assay. The Illumina HiSeq System was used to sequence the amplified TCR beta libraries as 87-base-pair reads. For the original study's pipeline: Across the 500 to 700 repertoires, a later analysis counted 80 million or so unique TCR beta chains, 8.5 million to 12 million of which were shared by at least two donors. Raw reads were error-corrected and collapsed into unique sequences with a nearest-neighbor algorithm that merged closely related sequences to remove PCR and sequencing errors. V, D and J gene segments were assigned by aligning CDR3 sequences to IMGT reference sequences. For a sequence to be retained, a match of at least six nucleotides was required to both a V gene segment and a J gene segment. Rearrangements were called productive when the CDR3 lacked stop codons and stayed in frame with V and J; all others were non-productive. CDR3 was defined by IMGT convention, running from the second conserved V-encoded cysteine to the conserved J-encoded phenylalanine. The earlier analysis of about 530 of the donors excluded any sequence lacking an unambiguous match to a single V gene segment. An earlier analysis of approximately 590 of the donors classified V segments as functional when productive rearrangements were above 56.7% and as segregating when the standard deviation between donors was above 5%. To diagnose cytomegalovirus status from the catalog of TCR beta chain sequences, a statistical classification framework was built. V and J gene assignment, in a later analysis, came from comparing TCR nucleotide sequences with IMGT/GENE-DB human TR gene sequences. The TCRdist pipeline was used in a later analysis to assign CDR3 sequences and most-parsimonious VDJ recombination scenarios. In a later analysis, each TCR beta chain was defined by its CDR3 amino acid sequence together with its V-gene family, and reads without a unique V-gene family were excluded. In a later analysis, several hundred highly shared, low-generation-probability nucleotide sequences were removed to address suspected cross-contamination and a sequencing artifact. A later analysis calculated a clonal expansion index for each public chain from normalized within-repertoire ranks of inferred template counts. Generation probabilities in a later analysis came from a VDJ recombination model fitted to out-of-frame rearrangements, and those results were checked against IGoR. A later analysis scored TCR-TCR, TCR-HLA and TCR-CMV co-occurrence with hypergeometric tests, applying a repertoire-size bias correction to TCR pairs. In a later analysis, false discovery rates were estimated by permuting HLA or CMV assignments 20 times. In a later analysis, co-occurring TCRs were grouped using DBSCAN, with TCRdist sequence similarity added in when clustering inside HLA-allele-positive subsets. For co-occurrence clustering, repertoires with fewer than 30,000 or more than 120,000 public chains were excluded, along with five repertoires with anomalous nucleotide sharing. Drawn from immuneACCESS, this table holds only the in-frame rearrangements with V and J called that TCRdb kept. Clones are partly lost; checked studies trace under half to an unresolved V gene and leave the rest unexplained. V, J and clone size are taken as reported in that table, and D and trimming were inferred from the DNA itself. This sample's records show around 70,000 clones. The ten largest clones take up approximately 0.81% of the sample.

The source of this sequence is a boy aged 10-17 years in good health and CMV-seronegative. Sample: PBMCs. The chain links TRBV10-3 with TRBJ2-3; a stretch of 8 junction bases matches TRBD1. The CDR3 in this case is CAISESAGGSADKQYF. The DNA is as follows: TGTGCCATCAGTGAGTCGGCAGGGGGCTCGGCAGATAAGCAGTATTTT.